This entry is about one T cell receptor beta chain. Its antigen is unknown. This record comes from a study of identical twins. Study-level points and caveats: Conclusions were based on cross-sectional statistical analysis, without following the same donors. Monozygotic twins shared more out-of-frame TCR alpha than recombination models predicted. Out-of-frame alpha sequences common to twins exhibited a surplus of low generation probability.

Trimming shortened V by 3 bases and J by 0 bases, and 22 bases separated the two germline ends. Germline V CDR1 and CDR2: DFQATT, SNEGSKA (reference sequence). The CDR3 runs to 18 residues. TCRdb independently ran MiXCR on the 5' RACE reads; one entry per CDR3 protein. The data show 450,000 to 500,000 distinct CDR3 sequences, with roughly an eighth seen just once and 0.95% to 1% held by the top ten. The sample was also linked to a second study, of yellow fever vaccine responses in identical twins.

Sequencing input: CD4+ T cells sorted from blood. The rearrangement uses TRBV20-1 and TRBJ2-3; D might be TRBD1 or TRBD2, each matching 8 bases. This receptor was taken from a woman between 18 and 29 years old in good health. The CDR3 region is CSASSGGWASGSTDTQYF. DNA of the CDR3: TGCAGTGCTAGTTCAGGGGGCTGGGCTAGCGGGAGCACAGATACGCAGTATTTT.